This TCR beta chain was retrieved from a study of blood T cells in healthy people across ages. Study information: Researchers report that template switching captured about one barcoded beta molecule per two T cells.

This clonotype has only a few counts. Its target is unknown. J gave up 1 base and V 3 bases, and 5 bases lay outside the gene matches. Germline values: CDR1 ENHRY, CDR2 SYGVKD. CDR3 length: 15 amino acids. Study-wide points: CMV status of donors was unknown, possibly confounding expanded clonotype changes. The unsorted PBMCs prevented any conclusive comparison of naive versus antigen-experienced cells.

Primed by a sample-barcoded 5' primer and a J-beta primer mix, a second PCR proceeded for about 7 to 12 cycles. TCRdb passed the 5' RACE reads through MiXCR, listing each CDR3 protein once. The data show over 1,300,000 distinct CDR3 sequences, 59% seen once. Each sample used at least 7 million PBMCs. Sequencing used blood. This TCR was recovered from a man younger than 30 in good health. This chain connects TRBV10-3 to TRBJ1-1; 7 bases fit TRBD1. The CDR3 DNA follows: TGTGCCATCAGTGACCCGGGACAGTCGAACACTGAAGCTTTCTTT. Translation: CAISDPGQSNTEAFF.